This T cell receptor (beta chain) stems from a study of CD8+ T cells in alopecia areata. Treatment described: oral pan-JAK inhibitor, 5-10 mg twice daily. General study results and limits: Scalp clonality and expanded CD8+ clones among the top 100 fell significantly with tofacitinib. TCR sharing was clearer in mice than between patients, perhaps partly owing to patient HLA diversity.

Extracted RNA was reverse transcribed, and the resulting cDNA served as sequencing template. Libraries were prepared by immunoSEQ multiplex PCR; TCRdb keeps only in-frame clonotypes and omits some of them. The table lists some 190,000 clones, approximately 65% of them singletons. This CDR3 is built from 14 residues. V lost 6 bases, J lost 3 bases, and 17 bases lay in between. The germline V gene encodes CDR1 SQVTM and CDR2 ANQGSEA. This clone appeared a single time. Its specificity is not known. The sequence was collected from a human donor with alopecia areata. The chain employs TRBV29-1 and TRBJ1-2; D unclear. Material: CD4+ T cells sorted from blood, obtained around week 44, from a patient treated with tofacitinib. Written as DNA, the CDR3 is TGCAGCGTGGGCAGGTGGGCAGTAGACTATGGCTACACCTTC. The encoded protein is CSVGRWAVDYGYTF.